The 21 T cell receptor beta chains reported below all come from one sample, sequenced in a study of identifying expanded T cells in peripheral blood (dated by TCRdb to between 2018 and 2020). The library was generated by the immunoSEQ multiplex PCR assay. TCRdb obtained this table from immuneACCESS and retained in-frame rearrangements with V and J assigned. These tables miss some clones; where compared with another copy, unresolved V genes account for less than half of the shortfall, and the remainder is unexplained. The table for this sample lists about 83,000 clones; approximately 90% of them were counted only once. The top ten clones comprise roughly 3.1% of the sample. The sample consisted of blood. Receptors were obtained from a person aged 18 to 75 in good health.

Here the CDR3 reads CASSASGTGELFF. In nucleotides, the CDR3 is TGTGCCAGCAGCGCCTCGGGCACCGGGGAGCTGTTTTTT. The chain combines TRBV9 with TRBJ2-2; D uncertain. The CDR3 totals 13 residues. V dropped 3 bases and J dropped 4 bases, with 7 bases sitting between them. The germline gives CDR1 SGDLS, CDR2 YYNGEE.

V usage is TRBV9 and J usage is TRBJ2-7, with D possibly called TRBD1 or TRBD2 (5 bases each). This CDR3 region has 15 residues. Germline V gene lookup returns CDR1 SGDLS and CDR2 YYNGEE. V shed 2 bases and J shed 2 bases, with 14 bases lying between them. The CDR3 DNA follows: TGTGCCAGCAGCGTGTCACCGGGACCGGCCTACGAGCAGTACTTC. The encoded protein is CASSVSPGPAYEQYF.

The chain uses TRBV2 and TRBJ1-2; no clear D. The germline gives CDR1 SNHLY, CDR2 FYNNEI. This CDR3 is 11 amino acids long. Trimming removed 5 bases at V and 2 bases at J, with 3 bases between. The CDR3 DNA sequence: TGTGCCAGCAGTTCAAACTATGGCTACACCTTC. Translation: CASSSNYGYTF.

The chain carries TRBV6-9 and TRBJ2-5, with TRBD2 matching over 13 bases. The germline CDR1 and CDR2 sequences are MNHGY and SVAAGI. The CDR3 is 16 amino acids. J gave up 1 base and V 1 base, and 0 bases lay outside the gene matches. Here the CDR3 DNA reads TGTGCCAGCAGTTATTGGACTAGCGGGAGCCAAGAGACCCAGTACTTC. It codes for CASSYWTSGSQETQYF.

The gene calls are TRBV5-1 and TRBJ2-5; tentatively, D is TRBD1 or TRBD2 (5 bases each). The CDR3 spans 14 residues. Looked up from germline, CDR1 is SGHRS and CDR2 is YFSETQ. V was shortened by 1 base and J by 1 base, with 8 bases between the two germline ends. The CDR3 DNA sequence: TGCGCCAGCAGCTTGCGGGGCCTCCAAGAGACCCAGTACTTC. It specifies CASSLRGLQETQYF.

The CDR3 bases are TGTGCCAGCTCACCGTTACGGGAGGGGGAGACCCAGTACTTC. It yields the protein CASSPLREGETQYF. The rearrangement links TRBV18 to TRBJ2-5, with 8 bases fitting TRBD2. V trimming: 3 bases; J trimming: 5 bases; junction bases outside the gene matches: 5. Per the germline V gene, CDR1 is KGHSH and CDR2 is LQKENI. The CDR3 extends over 14 amino acids.

J is TRBJ1-1 and V is TRBV2; no firm D call. This CDR3 comprises 16 residues. The V end lost 5 bases, the J end lost 7 bases, and 23 bases lay between the germline ends. Germline-derived CDR1 and CDR2 are SNHLY and FYNNEI. The CDR3 DNA sequence: TGTGCCAGCAGTTTTTTCCGGGCTGGGGAATTGAATGAAGCTTTCTTT. Amino acids: CASSFFRAGELNEAFF.

V and J are TRBV19 and TRBJ1-1; tentatively, D is TRBD1 (5 bases). This CDR3 contains 13 residues. CDR1 is LNHDA and CDR2 is SQIVND in the germline V gene (reference sequence). V was shortened by 4 bases and J by 1 base, with 7 bases between the two germline ends. CDR3 amino acids: CASSSTGNTEAFF. The CDR3 DNA sequence: TGTGCCAGTAGTAGTACAGGGAACACTGAAGCTTTCTTT.

V is TRBV7-2 and J is TRBJ2-7; 9 bases line up with TRBD2. Per the germline V gene, CDR1 is SGHTA and CDR2 is FQGNSA. The J segment lost 0 bases and the V segment lost 2 bases, leaving 2 bases of the junction unmatched. This CDR3 is built from 15 residues. The CDR3 is CASSLLAGLSYEQYF. In DNA, the CDR3 is TGTGCCAGCAGCTTACTAGCGGGACTCTCCTACGAGCAGTACTTC.

The DNA of the CDR3 is TGTGCCAGCAGCCAGGGGGGTCCGGAGACCCAGTACTTC. Its protein product is CASSQGGPETQYF. V and J are TRBV5-6 and TRBJ2-5; TRBD1 might be the D (7 bases). The CDR3 has 13 amino acids. The germline CDR1 and CDR2 sequences are SGHDT and YYEEEE. V lost 4 bases to trimming and J lost 5 bases, with 12 bases between them. Variable domain in full (rest from reference TRBV5-6 and TRBJ2-5): DAGVTQSPTHLIKTRGQQVTLRCSPKSGHDTVSWYQQALGQGPQFIFQYYEEEERQRGNFPDRFSGHQFPNYSSELNVNALLLGDSALYLCASSQGGPETQYFGPGTRLLVL.

As for this clone: At one boundary the junction diverges from the germline segment, which might be a read error. The rearrangement links TRBV19 to TRBJ2-4; possible D gene TRBD2, 6 bases. The CDR3 has 13 residues. The V gene's germline CDR1 is LNHDA and CDR2 SQIVND (reference sequence). As DNA, the CDR3 is TGTGCCAGTAGTGCCGGGACTCTTGGGGACTCTATCTTC. Translating gives CASSAGTLGDSIF.

The genes are TRBV21-1 and TRBJ2-5. TRBV21-1 is recorded as a pseudogene. The CDR3 contains 10 residues. The CDR3 bases are TGTGCCAGCGATGAAGAGACCCAGTACTTC. Translated, it gives CASDEETQYF.

V is TRBV30 and J is TRBJ1-1; D gene unclear. Looked up from germline, CDR1 is GTSNPN and CDR2 is SVGIG (reference sequence). The CDR3 length is 15 residues. V shed 2 bases and J shed 4 bases, with 17 bases lying between them. CDR3 sequence: CAWSPRPDRGTEAFF. The CDR3 DNA reads as TGTGCCTGGAGTCCTCGGCCCGACCGGGGCACTGAAGCTTTCTTT.

V is TRBV7-2 and J is TRBJ2-3; possible D gene TRBD2, 6 bases. V was shortened by 6 bases and J by 5 bases, with 18 bases between the two germline ends. Germline loops: CDR1 SGHTA, CDR2 FQGNSA. The CDR3 is 15 amino acids. CDR3 in amino acids: CASSRSPGSGDTQYF. The CDR3 bases are TGTGCCAGCAGTCGCTCCCCCGGGAGTGGAGATACGCAGTATTTT.

This clone showed up just once. Other DNA variants within this sample encode the same CDR3. The chain's CDR3 is CASRDRVGTEAFF. In DNA form, the CDR3 reads TGTGCCAGTAGGGACAGGGTGGGCACTGAAGCTTTCTTT. This rearrangement joins TRBV6-6 to TRBJ1-1; 9 positions agree with TRBD1. The CDR3 is made up of 13 amino acids. Trimming took 9 bases from V and 4 from J; bases not matched to a gene: 6. CDR1 MNHNY and CDR2 SVGAGI come from the germline V gene (reference sequence).

The J gene is TRBJ2-1, the V gene TRBV9; 9 positions match TRBD2. CDR3 length equals 16 residues. J gave up 9 bases and V 1 base, and 11 bases lay outside the gene matches. The germline V gene has CDR1 SGDLS and CDR2 YYNGEE. CDR3 nucleotide sequence: TGTGCCAGCAGCGTAAGCCAAGCGGGGGGTTTTGTTGAGCAGTTCTTC. Translated, it gives CASSVSQAGGFVEQFF.

The DNA for the CDR3 is TGTGCCAGCTCACCGAAAAGGGACACCTTTAGCACAGATACGCAGTATTTT. This sequence encodes CASSPKRDTFSTDTQYF. V is TRBV18 and J is TRBJ2-3, with D maybe TRBD1 (6 bases). The germline gives CDR1 KGHSH, CDR2 LQKENI. The ends were cut back, 3 bases at V and 0 bases at J, with 16 bases in the middle. This CDR3 comprises 17 residues.

The chain links TRBV5-1 to TRBJ2-1, with TRBD2 identical over 8 bases. The CDR3 has 18 residues. Germline trimming cut 0 bases from V and 5 bases from J; bases unmatched to any gene: 13. Germline V CDR1 and CDR2: SGHRS, YFSETQ. CDR3 residues: CASSLGASSGIYHNEQFF. As DNA, the CDR3 is TGCGCCAGCAGCTTGGGGGCTAGTAGCGGGATCTACCACAATGAGCAGTTCTTC. Based on the CDR3 plus reference TRBV5-1 and TRBJ2-1, the full variable domain is KAGVTQTPRYLIKTRGQQVTLSCSPISGHRSVSWYQQTPGQGLQFLFEYFSETQRNKGNFPGRFSGRQFSNSRSEMNVSTLELGDSALYLCASSLGASSGIYHNEQFFGPGTRLTVL.

The V gene is TRBV18, the J gene TRBJ1-2; 8 nucleotides line up with TRBD1. The CDR3 totals 16 residues. The V gene end was trimmed by 2 bases and the J gene end by 8 bases; junction bases not matched to a gene: 13. The germline V gene has CDR1 KGHSH and CDR2 LQKENI. The CDR3 spells CASSPSGQGIRDGYTF. For the CDR3, the DNA is TGTGCCAGCTCACCATCCGGACAGGGCATACGAGACGGCTACACCTTC.

About this clone: At one end the junction does not follow the germline gene, possibly because of a read error. The gene calls are TRBV4-1 and TRBJ1-1; TRBD1 is a possible D gene (5 bases). The germline V gene has CDR1 MGHRA and CDR2 YSYEKL. The length of the CDR3 is 16 residues. DNA of the CDR3: TGCGCCAGCAGTCAAGCGGGACCACTCATGAACACTGAAGCTTTCTTT. Translation gives CASSQAGPLMNTEAFF.

The CDR3 DNA reads as TGTGCCAGCGGTGACTGGGAGCAGTATTTT. Its translation: CASGDWEQYF. This chain uses TRBV7-2 with TRBJ2-3; D remains ambiguous. V was clipped by 8 bases and J by 11 bases, with 11 bases between them. This CDR3 is 10 amino acids long. CDR1 and CDR2 from the germline V gene are SGHTA and FQGNSA.